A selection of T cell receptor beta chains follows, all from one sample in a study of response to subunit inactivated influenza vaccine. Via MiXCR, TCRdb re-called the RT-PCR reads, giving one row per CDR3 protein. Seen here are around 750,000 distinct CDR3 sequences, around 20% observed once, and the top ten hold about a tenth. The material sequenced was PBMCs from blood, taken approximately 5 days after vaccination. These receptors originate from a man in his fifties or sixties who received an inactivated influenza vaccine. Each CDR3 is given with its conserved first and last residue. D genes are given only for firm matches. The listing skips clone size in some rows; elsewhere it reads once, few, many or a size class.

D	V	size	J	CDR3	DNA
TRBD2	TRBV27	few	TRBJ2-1	CASRISGGAYNEQFF	TGTGCCAGCAGGATAAGCGGGGGGGCCTACAATGAGCAGTTCTTC
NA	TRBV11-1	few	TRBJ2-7	CASSSPGTFSYEQYF	TGTGCCAGCAGCTCGCCCGGGACATTCTCCTACGAGCAGTACTTC
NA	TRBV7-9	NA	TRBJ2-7	CASSPLLGADSYEQYF	TGTGCCAGCAGCCCCCTGCTGGGGGCCGACTCCTACGAGCAGTACTTC
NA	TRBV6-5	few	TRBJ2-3	CASSYSTGTPSTDTQYF	TGTGCCAGCAGTTACTCAACCGGGACTCCTAGCACAGATACGCAGTATTTT
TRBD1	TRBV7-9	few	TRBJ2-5	CASSLATGAATQYF	TGTGCCAGCAGCTTAGCGACAGGGGCGGCGACCCAGTACTTC
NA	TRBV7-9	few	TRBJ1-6	CASSSSTAAENSPLHF	TGTGCCAGCAGCTCCAGCACGGCGGCCGAGAATTCACCCCTCCACTTT
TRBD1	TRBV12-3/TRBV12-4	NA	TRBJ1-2	CASSRDRGLFVGYTF	TGTGCCAGCAGTCGGGACAGGGGGCTTTTTGTTGGCTACACCTTC
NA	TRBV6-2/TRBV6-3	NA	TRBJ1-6	CASSYSITGRNSPLHF	TGTGCCAGCAGTTACTCGATTACAGGACGAAATTCACCCCTCCACTTT
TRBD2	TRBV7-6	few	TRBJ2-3	CASSFGLAGGPETDTQYF	TGTGCCAGCAGCTTCGGGCTAGCGGGAGGGCCGGAGACAGATACGCAGTATTTT
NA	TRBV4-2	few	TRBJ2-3	CASSQERGQYASDTQYF	TGTGCCAGCAGCCAAGAGAGGGGCCAATACGCTTCAGATACGCAGTATTTT
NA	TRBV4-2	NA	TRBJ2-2	CASSHSPGQGRWSGELFF	TGTGCCAGCAGCCATTCTCCTGGGCAGGGGAGATGGTCCGGGGAGCTGTTTTTT
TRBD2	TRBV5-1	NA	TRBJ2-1	CASREASGYNEQFF	TGCGCCAGCAGAGAGGCTAGCGGCTACAATGAGCAGTTCTTC
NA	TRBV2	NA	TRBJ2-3	CASKLRWARSTDTQYF	TGTGCCAGCAAACTACGATGGGCGCGGAGCACAGATACGCAGTATTTT
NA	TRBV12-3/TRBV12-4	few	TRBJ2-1	CASSPPIEREQFF	TGTGCCAGCAGCCCACCAATAGAGCGGGAGCAGTTCTTC
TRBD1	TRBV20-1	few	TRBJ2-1	CSARDRFSYNEQFF	TGCAGTGCTAGGGACAGGTTTTCTTACAATGAGCAGTTCTTC
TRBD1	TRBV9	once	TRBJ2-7	CASSTSTGVHEQYF	TGTGCCAGCAGCACAAGTACAGGGGTGCACGAGCAGTACTTC
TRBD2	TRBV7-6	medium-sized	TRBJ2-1	CASSLDGTSGRKGDNEQFF	TGTGCCAGCAGCTTAGATGGGACTAGCGGGAGAAAGGGAGACAATGAGCAGTTCTTC
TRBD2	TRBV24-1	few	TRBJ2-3	CATSDSGGQADTQYF	TGTGCCACCAGTGATTCGGGGGGGCAGGCAGATACGCAGTATTTT
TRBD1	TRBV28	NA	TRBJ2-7	CASSSDPGQGAYEQYF	TGTGCCAGCAGTTCCGATCCGGGACAGGGGGCCTACGAGCAGTACTTC
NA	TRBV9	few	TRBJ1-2	CASSAFTGIGLNYGYTF	TGTGCCAGCAGCGCATTCACAGGGATCGGGTTGAACTATGGCTACACCTTC
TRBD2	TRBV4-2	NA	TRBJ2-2	CASSQRLAGGVGELFF	TGTGCCAGCAGCCAACGACTAGCGGGAGGGGTCGGGGAGCTGTTTTTT
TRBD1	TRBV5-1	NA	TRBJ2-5	CASSLITGGFKTQYF	TGCGCCAGCAGCCTGATAACAGGGGGCTTTAAGACCCAGTACTTC
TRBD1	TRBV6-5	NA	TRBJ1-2	CAIRDRGSYNGYTF	TGTGCCATTCGGGACAGGGGGTCGTATAATGGCTACACCTTC
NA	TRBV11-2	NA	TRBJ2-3	CASSFAGTRSDTQYF	TGTGCCAGCAGCTTCGCAGGCACCCGATCAGATACGCAGTATTTT
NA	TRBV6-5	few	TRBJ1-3	CASSYMGSGNTIYF	TGTGCCAGCAGTTACATGGGCTCTGGAAACACCATATATTTT
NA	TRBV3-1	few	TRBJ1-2	CASSQDGRGAGYTF	TGTGCCAGCAGCCAAGATGGAAGGGGAGCTGGCTACACCTTC
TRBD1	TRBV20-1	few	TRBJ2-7	CSATGTGSSYEQYF	TGCAGTGCCACCGGGACAGGGAGCTCCTACGAGCAGTACTTC
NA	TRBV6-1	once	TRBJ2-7	CASSGQVLYEQYF	TGTGCCAGCAGCGGGCAGGTACTCTACGAGCAGTACTTC
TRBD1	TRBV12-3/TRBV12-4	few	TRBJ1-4	CASSFRDRDEKLFF	TGTGCCAGCAGTTTCCGGGACAGAGATGAAAAACTGTTTTTT
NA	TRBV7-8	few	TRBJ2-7	CASSPSGYGEQYF	TGTGCCAGCAGCCCCTCAGGGTATGGCGAGCAGTACTTC
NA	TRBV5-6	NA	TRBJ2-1	CASSRTGGNNEQFF	TGTGCCAGCAGCAGGACCGGGGGAAACAATGAGCAGTTCTTC
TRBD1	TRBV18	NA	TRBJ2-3	CASSRTGEDTQYF	TGTGCCAGCTCACGGACAGGGGAGGATACGCAGTATTTT
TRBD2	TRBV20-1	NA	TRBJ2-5	CSAREGTSQETQYF	TGCAGTGCTAGGGAAGGGACTAGCCAAGAGACCCAGTACTTC
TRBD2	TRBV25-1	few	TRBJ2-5	CASSESGGPQETQYF	TGTGCCAGCAGTGAAAGCGGGGGGCCACAAGAGACCCAGTACTTC
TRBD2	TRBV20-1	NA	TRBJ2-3	CSAGLAVAADTQYF	TGCAGTGCTGGACTAGCGGTGGCCGCAGATACGCAGTATTTT
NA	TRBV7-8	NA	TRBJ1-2	CASSPGRVSCGYTF	TGTGCCAGCAGCCCCGGGCGCGTCTCCTGTGGCTACACCTTC
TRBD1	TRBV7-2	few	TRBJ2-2	CASSVTGGAGAGELFF	TGTGCCAGCAGCGTGACAGGGGGCGCAGGGGCCGGGGAGCTGTTTTTT
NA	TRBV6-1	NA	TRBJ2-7	CASSMTVYSYEQYF	TGTGCCAGCAGTATGACTGTTTACTCCTACGAGCAGTACTTC
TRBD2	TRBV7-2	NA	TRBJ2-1	CASSPRLAGEGEQFF	TGTGCCAGCAGCCCTCGACTAGCGGGAGAGGGTGAGCAGTTCTTC
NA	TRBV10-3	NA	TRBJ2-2	CAISFTGNTGELFF	TGTGCCATCAGTTTTACAGGGAACACCGGGGAGCTGTTTTTT